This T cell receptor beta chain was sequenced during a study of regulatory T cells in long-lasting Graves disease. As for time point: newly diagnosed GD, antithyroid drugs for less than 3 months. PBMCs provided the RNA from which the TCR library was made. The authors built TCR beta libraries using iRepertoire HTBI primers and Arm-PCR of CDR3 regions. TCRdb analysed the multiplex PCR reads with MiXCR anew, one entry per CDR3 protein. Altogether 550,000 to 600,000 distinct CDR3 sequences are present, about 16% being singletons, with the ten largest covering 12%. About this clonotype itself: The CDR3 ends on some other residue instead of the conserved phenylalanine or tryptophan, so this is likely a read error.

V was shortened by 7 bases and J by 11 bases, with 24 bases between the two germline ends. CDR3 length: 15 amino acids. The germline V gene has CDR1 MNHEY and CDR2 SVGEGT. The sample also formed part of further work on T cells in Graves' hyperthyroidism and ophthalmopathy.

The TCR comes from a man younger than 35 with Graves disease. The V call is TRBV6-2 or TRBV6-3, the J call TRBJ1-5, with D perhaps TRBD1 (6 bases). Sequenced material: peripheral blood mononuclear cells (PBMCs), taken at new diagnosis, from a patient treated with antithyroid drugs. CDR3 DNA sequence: TGTGCCAGCACAAATGACAGGAATAGCGGGGGGTCCCAGCATCTT. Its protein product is CASTNDRNSGGSQHL.